The 25 T cell receptor beta chains below come from one sample, sequenced in a study of T cell responses to AZD1222 COVID-19 vaccine. The table came from immunoSEQ multiplex PCR; TCRdb's copy has only in-frame clones and leaves some out. The sample holds approximately 300,000 clones, approximately 94% seen once. The sample here was peripheral blood, taken 28 days after the second AZD1222 dose. The receptor set was obtained from an adult who received the AZD1222 COVID-19 vaccine.

The chain has TRBV11-2 and TRBJ2-1; possibly TRBD1 for D (5 bases). Germline V lookup: CDR1 SGHAT, CDR2 FQNNGV. The CDR3 loop spans 15 amino acids. Deletions cut 1 base from V and 5 bases from J, with 12 bases between. CDR3 nucleotides: TGTGCCAGCAGCTTAGGTTCAGGGCCCCACAATGAGCAGTTCTTC. Its translation: CASSLGSGPHNEQFF.

V is TRBV6-1 and J is TRBJ1-6; 7 nucleotides line up with TRBD1. Germline CDR1 is MNHNS and CDR2 is SASEGT. The CDR3 contains 19 residues. V shed 2 bases, J shed 10 bases, and the junction held 20 bases outside the gene matches. Here the CDR3 reads CASSELLAGARGSGSPLHF. DNA of the CDR3: TGTGCCAGCAGTGAATTGCTCGCGGGGGCCAGGGGGTCGGGATCACCCCTCCACTTT.

This rearrangement joins TRBV4-1 to TRBJ2-1, with D unclear. Trimming left V 4 bases short and J 9 bases short, with 13 bases between. The CDR3 is 13 amino acids. CDR1 is MGHRA, CDR2 YSYEKL, per germline. CDR3 DNA sequence: TGCGCCAGCAGCCCGCCTTGGCGCAGTGAGCAGTTCTTC. Protein product: CASSPPWRSEQFF.

The chain uses TRBV11-2 and TRBJ2-7, with 9 positions matching TRBD2. Germline values: CDR1 SGHAT, CDR2 FQNNGV. The CDR3 sequence is 16 residues long. J gave up 2 bases and V 5 bases, and 10 bases lay outside the gene matches. CDR3 DNA: TGTGCCAGCAGCCTGCCCTTTAGCGGGGGACCCTACGAGCAGTACTTC. Protein product: CASSLPFSGGPYEQYF.

The CDR3 here is CASKGGRSNQPQHF. The DNA for the CDR3 is TGTGCCAGTAAGGGGGGCCGGAGCAATCAGCCCCAGCATTTT. V gene TRBV19 combines with J gene TRBJ1-5; tentative D call: TRBD1 (6 bases). CDR1 LNHDA and CDR2 SQIVND come from the germline V gene (reference sequence). This CDR3 spans 14 amino acids. Trimming took off 7 bases at V and 1 base at J, with 11 bases between the two ends.

The J gene is TRBJ2-7, the V gene TRBV5-1; 7 bases line up with TRBD2. There are 15 residues in the CDR3. Germline V gene data show CDR1 as SGHRS and CDR2 as YFSETQ. Trimming took 0 bases from V and 4 from J; bases not matched to a gene: 7. The CDR3 DNA is TGCGCCAGCAGCTTGGCGGTAGGGGAGGGATACGAGCAGTACTTC. Protein: CASSLAVGEGYEQYF.

V gene TRBV11-1 combines with J gene TRBJ2-7, with 7 bases matching TRBD2. The CDR3 is made up of 15 amino acids. V trimming: 0 bases; J trimming: 3 bases; junction bases outside the gene matches: 5. The germline CDR1 and CDR2 sequences are SGHAT and FQDESV (reference sequence). The CDR3 DNA follows: TGTGCCAGCAGCTTAGCATCCAGCGGGGTCTACGAGCAGTACTTC. It specifies CASSLASSGVYEQYF.

This clone was counted only a few times. The V gene is TRBV28, the J gene TRBJ2-1; TRBD1 aligns across 8 bases. Germline trimming cut 8 bases from V and 2 bases from J; bases unmatched to any gene: 2. Germline assignment: CDR1 MDHEN and CDR2 SYDVKM. The CDR3 consists of 13 residues. The CDR3 coding sequence is TGTGCCAGCTCGACAGGGGCCTACAATGAGCAGTTCTTC. Translation: CASSTGAYNEQFF.

This chain uses TRBV6-4 with TRBJ1-1; no reliable D call. Trimming stripped 11 bases from V and 0 bases from J, with 13 bases between. This CDR3 contains 13 residues. Germline V gene sequence: CDR1 MRHNA, CDR2 SNTAGT. CDR3 amino acids: CAHRGTMNTEAFF. CDR3 sequence (DNA): TGTGCCCACAGAGGTACCATGAACACTGAAGCTTTCTTT.

The chain links TRBV4-1 to TRBJ1-4; D is ambiguous. Germline V gene lookup returns CDR1 MGHRA and CDR2 YSYEKL. The V gene lost 4 bases and the J gene lost 0 bases, with 18 bases spanning the gap. The CDR3 is made up of 18 amino acids. CDR3 nucleotides: TGCGCCAGCAGCCGAAACTCTCAGGTGACTGCAACTAATGAAAAACTGTTTTTT. This translates into CASSRNSQVTATNEKLFF.

The J gene is TRBJ2-2, the V gene TRBV10-1, with a weak D call TRBD2 (5 bases). The CDR3 covers 16 residues. The ends were cut back, 7 bases at V and 4 bases at J, with 19 bases in the middle. Germline V gene lookup returns CDR1 WNHNN and CDR2 SYGVQD (reference sequence). The CDR3 region is CASTPGRLLSTGELFF. DNA of the CDR3: TGCGCCAGCACCCCGGGGAGACTTCTGAGCACCGGGGAGCTGTTTTTT.

This clone was counted a few times. The J gene is TRBJ1-3, the V gene TRBV29-1; D is undetermined. Trimming took off 5 bases at V and 0 bases at J, with 11 bases between the two ends. This CDR3 is 14 amino acids long. The germline V gene has CDR1 SQVTM and CDR2 ANQGSEA. CDR3 coding DNA: TGCAGCGTTAAGCTCGGCAGCTCTGGAAACACCATATATTTT. This sequence encodes CSVKLGSSGNTIYF.

The J gene is TRBJ2-5, the V gene TRBV7-6; 11 positions match TRBD1. The J segment lost 4 bases and the V segment lost 2 bases, leaving 9 bases of the junction unmatched. Per germline, CDR1 SGHVS and CDR2 FNYEAQ. The CDR3 totals 17 residues. Here the CDR3 DNA reads TGTGCCAGCAGCTTACAGGACGGGACAGGGGGGGGAGAGACCCAGTACTTC. As protein: CASSLQDGTGGGETQYF.

The sample holds one count of this clone. The rearrangement links TRBV9 to TRBJ2-4, with no clear D. Trimming removed 4 bases at V and 4 bases at J, with 12 bases between. The V gene's germline CDR1 is SGDLS and CDR2 YYNGEE. The CDR3 runs to 14 residues. The CDR3 DNA is TGTGCCAGCAGCTTCGGGTCATCTAAAAACATTCAGTACTTC. Amino acid sequence: CASSFGSSKNIQYF.

The count of this clone is one. The chain carries TRBV5-1 and TRBJ2-3; D possibly uses TRBD1 or TRBD2 (5 bases each). V was cut by 0 bases and J by 3 bases, with 11 bases left in between. This CDR3 is 15 amino acids long. Germline assignment: CDR1 SGHRS and CDR2 YFSETQ. CDR3 nucleotide sequence: TGCGCCAGCAGCTTGGATAGGGGCGGGACAGATACGCAGTATTTT. Protein sequence: CASSLDRGGTDTQYF.

The chain employs TRBV27 and TRBJ2-5; TRBD1 aligns across 7 bases. The better agreement between TRBJ2-7 and the DNA end casts doubt on the J call. In germline, CDR1 is MNHEY, CDR2 SMNVEV (reference sequence). This CDR3 has 15 amino acids. CDR3: CASSFQAGGSYEQYF. DNA of the CDR3: TGTGCCAGCAGTTTTCAAGCAGGGGGCTCCTACGAGCAGTACTTC.

This chain connects TRBV12-2 to TRBJ2-2; TRBD2 reflects the table's D call only, with no check against the DNA. TRBV12-2 is termed a pseudogene. The CDR3 loop spans 16 amino acids. CDR3 DNA: TGTGCAAGTCGCTTAGTTGCACCCCGCGGGAGCGGGGAGCTGTTTTTT. Its protein is CASRLVAPRGSGELFF.

The chain joins TRBV2 to TRBJ2-7, with a tentative D call TRBD2 (5 bases). CDR1 is SNHLY and CDR2 is FYNNEI in the germline V gene. There are 17 residues in the CDR3. V lost 1 base, J lost 2 bases, and 18 bases lay in between. The CDR3: CASSEEALVGGTYEQYF. CDR3 nucleotides: TGTGCCAGCAGTGAAGAGGCCCTGGTAGGAGGAACCTACGAGCAGTACTTC. Full variable domain (remainder filled in from reference TRBV2 and TRBJ2-7): EPEVTQTPSHQVTQMGQEVILRCVPISNHLYFYWYRQILGQKVEFLVSFYNNEISEKSEIFDDQFSVERPDGSNFTLKIRSTKLEDSAMYFCASSEEALVGGTYEQYFGPGTRLTVT.

This sequence joins TRBV10-1 and TRBJ2-3; D assignment may be TRBD1 or TRBD2 (6 bases each). The V end was cut by 5 bases, the J end by 6 bases, with 15 bases between. CDR3 length: 14 residues. Germline V gene lookup returns CDR1 WNHNN and CDR2 SYGVQD (reference sequence). The CDR3 spells CASSSTSGADTQYF. The CDR3, as DNA: TGCGCCAGCAGTTCTACGTCGGGGGCGGATACGCAGTATTTT.

Worth noting for this clone: This sample includes further DNA sequences coding for the same CDR3. This chain uses TRBV5-1 with TRBJ2-7, with D uncertain. V lost 4 bases and J 3 bases, leaving 11 bases between the germline ends. The V gene's germline CDR1 is SGHRS and CDR2 YFSETQ. The CDR3 contains 13 residues. The CDR3 DNA is TGCGCCAGCAGCCTGGTGGGCGGCTACGAGCAGTACTTC. It specifies CASSLVGGYEQYF.

The CDR3 reads CASSRERQGDYGYTF. CDR3 nucleotides: TGTGCCAGCTCTCGAGAGCGGCAGGGGGACTATGGCTACACCTTC. The V call is TRBV18, the J call TRBJ1-2; 7 bases map to TRBD1. Germline CDR1 KGHSH, CDR2 LQKENI. This CDR3 spans 15 amino acids. With V trimmed by 6 bases and J by 3 bases, 10 bases remained unmatched. The entire variable domain, with the rest obtained from reference TRBV18 and TRBJ1-2, is as follows: NAGVMQNPRHLVRRRGQEARLRCSPMKGHSHVYWYRQLPEEGLKFMVYLQKENIIDESGMPKERFSAEFPKEGPSILRIQQVVRGDSAAYFCASSRERQGDYGYTFGSGTRLTVV.

This clone has just a few counts. The chain uses TRBV4-1 and TRBJ2-2; D not resolved. The CDR3 runs to 16 residues. Germline CDR1 and CDR2: MGHRA and YSYEKL. V was shortened by 2 bases and J by 1 base, with 11 bases between the two germline ends. CDR3: CASSQPKGRNTGELFF. For the CDR3, the DNA is TGCGCCAGCAGCCAACCAAAAGGGCGGAACACCGGGGAGCTGTTTTTT.

For the CDR3, the DNA is TGTGCCAGCAGCTTAGTCGGCAGGGAGAATGGCTACACCTTC. Its translation is CASSLVGRENGYTF. This rearrangement joins TRBV7-9 to TRBJ1-2, with D tentatively TRBD1 (5 bases). In germline, CDR1 is SEHNR, CDR2 FQNEAQ (reference sequence). The CDR3 runs to 14 residues. The V end was cut by 1 base, the J end by 6 bases, with 12 bases between.

The chain joins TRBV3-1 (or the pseudogene TRBV3-2) to TRBJ2-3; weak D call: TRBD2 (6 bases). The V and J ends lost 0 bases and 1 base respectively, with 11 bases between them. Germline lookup yields CDR1 LGHDT and CDR2 YNNKEL (reference sequence). The CDR3 has 16 residues. CDR3 region: CASSQDNGGGTDTQYF. In DNA, the CDR3 is TGTGCCAGCAGCCAAGACAACGGCGGGGGCACAGATACGCAGTATTTT.

The chain has TRBV27 and TRBJ2-2; TRBD2 matches 7 bases. This CDR3 has 15 residues. Germline V CDR1 and CDR2: MNHEY, SMNVEV (reference sequence). The junction had 4 bases not matched to a gene; V was cut back by 3 bases and J by 3 bases. CDR3 DNA sequence: TGTGCCAGCAGTTTGGCTAGCGGCTACACCGGGGAGCTGTTTTTT. This sequence encodes CASSLASGYTGELFF.